The T cell receptor (beta chain) described here comes from a study of molecular identifiers for immune sequencing clone quantification. The germline CDR1 and CDR2 sequences are MNHEY and SVGEGT. CDR3 size: 15 residues. V lost 6 bases and J 6 bases, leaving 19 bases between the germline ends. A single record per CDR3 protein comes from TCRdb applying MiXCR to the PCR reads. The sample yields some 9,800 distinct CDR3 sequences, around 17% seen once. In this sample, this clonotype is medium-sized. This chain joins TRBV6-2 or TRBV6-3 and TRBJ2-3; D is possibly TRBD2 (6 bases). This receptor was obtained from a human donor in good health. Some libraries in this study had Jurkat cell RNA spiked in. The specimen sequenced was naive CD8+ T cells from blood, with Jurkat cell RNA spiked in. Subset here: FACS-sorted CD8+CD4-CCR7+CD45RA+ naive T cells. The CDR3 DNA is TGTGCCAGCAGCCCGTCGGCGGGACTTTCGGATACGCAGTATTTT. Protein product: CASSPSAGLSDTQYF.